The rows below give T cell receptor beta chains drawn from one sample of a study of regulatory T cells in long-lasting Graves disease. From the multiplex PCR reads, TCRdb called clonotypes with MiXCR, one entry per CDR3 protein. The repertoire holds about 660,000 distinct CDR3 sequences, with about 30% as singletons. The material sequenced was peripheral blood mononuclear cells (PBMCs), taken when the disease was refractory, from a patient treated with antithyroid drugs. Receptors originate from a female donor with Graves disease. The CDR3 runs from the conserved cysteine through the conserved F or W. Fields, in order: D gene, J gene, V gene, clone size, CDR3 protein, CDR3 DNA. The D gene is left open where the match is weak. Rows may omit the clone size; those that give it use once, few, many or a size class.

D: TRBD1; J: TRBJ1-1; V: TRBV6-5; size: few; CDR3: CASSYSSIAGGAFF; DNA: TGTGCCAGCAGTTACTCTTCGATCGCAGGGGGAGCTTTCTTT
D: -; J: TRBJ1-6; V: TRBV3-1; size: many; CDR3: CASSRTRDSPLHF; DNA: TGTGCCAGCAGCCGGACGCGTGATTCACCCCTCCACTTT
D: TRBD2; J: TRBJ2-5; V: TRBV6-2/TRBV6-3; size: few; CDR3: CASSALAGRGETQYF; DNA: TGTGCCAGCAGTGCCCTAGCGGGACGTGGGGAGACCCAGTACTTC
D: -; J: TRBJ2-5; V: TRBV12-5; size: many; CDR3: CASGFGLGNQETQYF; DNA: TGTGCTAGTGGTTTTGGGCTTGGCAACCAAGAGACCCAGTACTTC
D: TRBD2; J: TRBJ2-7; V: TRBV29-1; size: -; CDR3: CSARSGRTYEQYF; DNA: TGCAGCGCCAGAAGCGGGAGGACCTACGAGCAGTACTTC
D: -; J: TRBJ2-3; V: TRBV28; size: -; CDR3: CASNLGRPSRDTQYF; DNA: TGTGCCAGCAACTTGGGGCGCCCTTCGAGAGATACGCAGTATTTT
D: TRBD1; J: TRBJ1-5; V: TRBV20-1; size: few; CDR3: CSASPEGGGGNQPQHF; DNA: TGCAGTGCTAGTCCCGAAGGGGGCGGAGGCAATCAGCCCCAGCATTTT
D: -; J: TRBJ2-7; V: TRBV20-1; size: few; CDR3: CSARDRMSSGPHEQYF; DNA: TGCAGTGCTAGAGATCGTATGAGCTCAGGGCCTCACGAGCAGTACTTC
D: TRBD2; J: TRBJ2-5; V: TRBV28; size: -; CDR3: CASSPPPGGARGQYF; DNA: TGTGCCAGCAGTCCCCCCCCGGGGGGGGCCCGGGGCCAGTACTTC
D: TRBD1; J: TRBJ1-1; V: TRBV27; size: -; CDR3: CASSRNYPGTGAEAFF; DNA: TGTGCCAGCAGTCGTAACTACCCAGGGACAGGCGCTGAAGCTTTCTTT
D: -; J: TRBJ2-1; V: TRBV2; size: -; CDR3: CASSVGSAYNEQFF; DNA: TGTGCCAGCAGTGTCGGGAGCGCCTACAATGAGCAGTTCTTC
D: -; J: TRBJ1-1; V: TRBV18; size: few; CDR3: CASSPIGVDTEAFF; DNA: TGTGCCAGCTCGCCGATAGGGGTTGACACTGAAGCTTTCTTT
D: -; J: TRBJ2-2; V: TRBV13; size: -; CDR3: CASSLIGNTGELFF; DNA: TGTGCCAGCAGCTTAATAGGAAACACCGGGGAGCTGTTTTTT
D: -; J: TRBJ1-1; V: TRBV12-3/TRBV12-4; size: many; CDR3: CASSLTGEFPNTEAFF; DNA: TGTGCCAGCAGTTTGACAGGAGAATTCCCGAACACTGAAGCTTTCTTT
D: -; J: TRBJ2-3; V: TRBV13; size: few; CDR3: CASSRRDTRSTDTQYF; DNA: TGTGCCAGCAGCCGTCGGGACACAAGGTCCACAGATACGCAGTATTTT
D: TRBD2; J: TRBJ2-2; V: TRBV12-5; size: -; CDR3: CASGRHSSGTITGELFF; DNA: TGTGCTAGTGGTCGCCACTCTAGCGGGACCATCACCGGGGAGCTGTTTTTT
D: TRBD2; J: TRBJ2-7; V: TRBV27; size: -; CDR3: CASRRTSGYEQYF; DNA: TGTGCCAGCCGAAGGACTAGCGGGTACGAGCAGTACTTC
D: TRBD1; J: TRBJ1-2; V: TRBV7-3; size: -; CDR3: CASSFSGTGIYGYTF; DNA: TGTGCCAGCAGCTTCTCCGGGACAGGGATCTATGGCTACACCTTC
D: -; J: TRBJ2-5; V: TRBV18; size: few; CDR3: CASSPSPDSKETQYF; DNA: TGTGCCAGCTCACCCTCCCCAGACAGCAAAGAGACCCAGTACTTC
D: TRBD2; J: TRBJ2-5; V: TRBV6-1; size: -; CDR3: CASSTRTSGRRRGETQYF; DNA: TGTGCCAGCAGTACACGGACTAGCGGGAGGAGAAGGGGAGAGACCCAGTACTTC
D: TRBD2; J: TRBJ2-2; V: TRBV4-1; size: -; CDR3: CASSQDASGNTGELFF; DNA: TGCGCCAGCAGCCAAGATGCTAGCGGGAACACCGGGGAGCTGTTTTTT
D: TRBD1; J: TRBJ2-5; V: TRBV7-3; size: -; CDR3: CASSLTDRGEETQYF; DNA: TGTGCCAGCAGCTTAACGGACAGGGGGGAAGAGACCCAGTACTTC
D: TRBD1; J: TRBJ1-3; V: TRBV5-1; size: few; CDR3: CASSSSGQPGNTIYF; DNA: TGCGCCAGCAGCTCCTCGGGACAGCCTGGAAACACCATATATTTT
D: -; J: TRBJ2-7; V: TRBV6-1; size: few; CDR3: CGSSMENEQYF; DNA: TGTGGGTCCAGCATGGAGAACGAGCAGTACTTC
D: -; J: TRBJ2-3; V: TRBV2; size: -; CDR3: CASSDFAGTDTQYF; DNA: TGTGCCAGCAGTGATTTCGCAGGCACAGATACGCAGTATTTT
D: -; J: TRBJ1-2; V: TRBV6-1; size: few; CDR3: CASGTDNYGYTF; DNA: TGTGCCAGCGGAACGGACAACTATGGCTACACCTTC
D: -; J: TRBJ1-1; V: TRBV15; size: -; CDR3: CATSRDPTGGNTEAFF; DNA: TGTGCCACCAGCAGAGACCCCACGGGCGGGAACACTGAAGCTTTCTTT
D: TRBD1; J: TRBJ2-5; V: TRBV24-1; size: many; CDR3: CATSDFRTGWKETQYF; DNA: TGTGCCACCAGTGATTTTCGGACAGGGTGGAAAGAGACCCAGTACTTC
D: -; J: TRBJ1-2; V: TRBV9; size: -; CDR3: CASSARTVDGYTF; DNA: TGTGCCAGCAGCGCCAGGACAGTGGACGGCTACACCTTC
D: -; J: TRBJ1-1; V: TRBV25-1; size: few; CDR3: CASSHWGVTEAFF; DNA: TGTGCCAGCAGTCACTGGGGGGTCACTGAAGCTTTCTTT
D: TRBD2; J: TRBJ2-7; V: TRBV20-1; size: many; CDR3: CSASLGLVPYEQYF; DNA: TGCAGTGCTTCCTTAGGACTAGTCCCCTACGAGCAGTACTTC
D: -; J: TRBJ1-1; V: TRBV6-2/TRBV6-3; size: -; CDR3: CASSNRERNTEAFF; DNA: TGTGCCAGCAGTAACAGGGAGCGGAACACTGAAGCTTTCTTT
D: -; J: TRBJ1-2; V: TRBV28; size: many; CDR3: CASSPPGGRIFTYGYTF; DNA: TGTGCCAGCAGTCCTCCCGGCGGCCGGATCTTCACCTATGGCTACACCTTC
D: -; J: TRBJ2-2; V: TRBV6-1; size: few; CDR3: CASQGPGELFF; DNA: TGTGCCAGCCAGGGACCCGGGGAGCTGTTTTTT
D: -; J: TRBJ2-5; V: TRBV7-9; size: many; CDR3: CASSLTGKRETQYF; DNA: TGTGCCAGCAGCTTAACAGGGAAGAGAGAGACCCAGTACTTC
D: TRBD2; J: TRBJ2-7; V: TRBV6-1; size: few; CDR3: CASRTPTSGRYYEQYF; DNA: TGTGCCAGCAGAACCCCCACTAGCGGGAGGTACTACGAGCAGTACTTC
D: -; J: TRBJ1-3; V: TRBV28; size: -; CDR3: CATFGAASGNTIYF; DNA: TGTGCCACCTTCGGGGCAGCCTCTGGAAACACCATATATTTT
D: -; J: TRBJ2-7; V: TRBV27; size: -; CDR3: CASKTRVSAGLYEQYF; DNA: TGTGCCAGCAAGACCCGCGTAAGCGCGGGTCTCTACGAGCAGTACTTC
D: TRBD1; J: TRBJ1-2; V: TRBV6-2/TRBV6-3; size: few; CDR3: CASSYSINRGYGYTF; DNA: TGTGCCAGCAGTTACTCCATCAACAGGGGCTATGGCTACACCTTC
D: -; J: TRBJ2-7; V: TRBV3-1; size: -; CDR3: CASTQYERGGHYEQYF; DNA: TGTGCCAGCACCCAATACGAACGGGGCGGCCACTACGAGCAGTACTTC
D: TRBD1; J: TRBJ1-1; V: TRBV5-1; size: few; CDR3: CASSLAGQGLNTEAFF; DNA: TGCGCCAGCAGCTTGGCGGGACAGGGCCTGAACACTGAAGCTTTCTTT